These 11 T cell receptor beta chains originate from one sample sequenced in a study of neurological immune-mediated disorders. TCRdb fed the 5' RACE reads into MiXCR, producing one record per CDR3 protein. This sample has about 79,000 distinct CDR3 sequences; roughly 14% occur once, and the top ten carry under 7%. Sequencing was carried out using PBMCs. The receptor source for this set is a woman between 50 and 59 years old in good health.

For this clonotype: An end of the junction differs from the germline gene, which may be a read error. The chain employs TRBV7-3 and TRBJ2-3; D may be TRBD2 (5 bases). The CDR3 runs to 15 residues. The V gene's germline CDR1 is SGHTA and CDR2 FQGTGA. This CDR3 reads CASSSGLVGADTKYF. The CDR3 coding sequence is TGTGCCAGCAGCTCGGGATTAGTGGGCGCAGATACGAAGTATTTT.

Many counts were recorded for this clonotype. The chain is built from TRBV6-6 and TRBJ2-5, with a possible D match to TRBD2 (5 bases). The V and J ends lost 5 bases and 4 bases respectively, with 11 bases between them. CDR3 length: 13 residues. Germline CDR1 reads MNHNY; CDR2 reads SVGAGI (reference sequence). In DNA form, the CDR3 reads TGTGCCAGCAGTCCCGGGGTCCCAGAGACCCAGTACTTC. As protein: CASSPGVPETQYF.

The chain employs TRBV20-1 and TRBJ2-1, with 7 bases identical to TRBD2. V was clipped by 0 bases and J by 6 bases; unmatched bases: 8. This CDR3 comprises 15 residues. Germline CDR1 reads DFQATT; CDR2 reads SNEGSKA (reference sequence). The CDR3 nucleotides are TGCAGTGCTAGAGATTCGGCTAGCGGTATCAATGAGCAGTTCTTC. Translation gives CSARDSASGINEQFF.

This clonotype was seen many times. This chain joins TRBV6-5 and TRBJ2-3, with unresolved D. The V gene lost 0 bases and the J gene lost 0 bases, with 7 bases spanning the gap. The CDR3 runs 15 residues. CDR1 and CDR2 from the germline V gene are MNHEY and SVGAGI. CDR3 DNA sequence: TGTGCCAGCAGTTACTCTGAGTATAGCACAGATACGCAGTATTTT. This sequence encodes CASSYSEYSTDTQYF.

This clonotype was found many times. The chain joins TRBV7-9 to TRBJ2-1; TRBD2 aligns across 7 bases. J was trimmed by 10 bases and V by 5 bases; bases with no gene match: 8. Germline V gives CDR1 SEHNR, CDR2 FQNEAQ (reference sequence). CDR3 length equals 13 residues. In DNA, the CDR3 is TGTGCCAGCAGCGCCCAGAGGGGAGGGGAGCAGTTCTTC. Protein sequence: CASSAQRGGEQFF.

This clonotype was recorded at least ten times. J is TRBJ2-1 and V is TRBV6-2 or TRBV6-3; no reliable D call. The CDR3 length is 12 residues. V lost 8 bases and J lost 5, with 10 bases in between. Germline-derived CDR1 and CDR2 are MNHEY and SVGEGT. CDR3: CASVDPNNEQFF. CDR3 coding DNA: TGTGCCAGCGTCGACCCAAACAATGAGCAGTTCTTC.

This clonotype was detected ten times or more. V usage is TRBV29-1 and J usage is TRBJ2-7; 8 nucleotides line up with TRBD2. The CDR3 is 17 amino acids. Germline values: CDR1 SQVTM, CDR2 ANQGSEA. V lost 2 bases, J lost 6 bases, and 18 bases stayed unmatched. The CDR3 coding sequence is TGCAGCGTTGAATCGGGGGGGCTACTAACTTCTCTGGGCGAGCAGTACTTC. As protein: CSVESGGLLTSLGEQYF.

There are many counts of this clonotype. The chain has TRBV4-2 and TRBJ2-2; 8 nucleotides line up with TRBD2. The J segment lost 2 bases and the V segment lost 4 bases, leaving 6 bases of the junction unmatched. Germline V gene data show CDR1 as LGHNA and CDR2 as YNFKEQ. CDR3 size: 16 residues. CDR3 in amino acids: CASSPWTSTNTGELFF. CDR3 nucleotide sequence: TGTGCCAGCAGCCCCTGGACTAGCACCAACACCGGGGAGCTGTTTTTT.

This clonotype was picked up many times. The J gene is TRBJ1-4, the V gene TRBV5-1; D is ambiguous. V gave up 1 base and J gave up 4 bases, with 8 bases separating them. The germline gives CDR1 SGHRS, CDR2 YFSETQ. The CDR3 contains 14 residues. Here the CDR3 reads CASSLMGSNEKLFF. The CDR3 DNA sequence: TGCGCCAGCAGCTTGATGGGGAGTAATGAAAAACTGTTTTTT.

Many counts were recorded for this clonotype. The CDR3 nucleotides are TGCGCCAGCAGTGTGGGCAGGACCATGAACACTGAAGCTTTCTTT. Its translation is CASSVGRTMNTEAFF. The V and J genes are TRBV10-2 and TRBJ1-1; D is unclear. Germline V lookup: CDR1 WSHSY, CDR2 SAAADI. The V end lost 4 bases, the J end lost 0 bases, and 12 bases lay between the germline ends. The CDR3 loop spans 15 amino acids.

In its sample, this clonotype was seen many times. V usage is TRBV7-9 and J usage is TRBJ1-2; 7 nucleotides agree with TRBD1. The CDR3 loop spans 16 amino acids. Germline V lookup: CDR1 SEHNR, CDR2 FQNEAQ (reference sequence). V was clipped by 5 bases and J by 3 bases; unmatched bases: 12. The CDR3 coding sequence is TGTGCCAGCAGCGATTTCGTCCGGGACAGAGACTATGGCTACACCTTC. Amino acids: CASSDFVRDRDYGYTF.